The next 27 T cell receptor beta chains were all read from a single sample in a study of human T cells and chemical hapten exposure. From the RACE reads, TCRdb called clonotypes with MiXCR, one entry per CDR3 protein. The sample shows 65,000 or so distinct CDR3 sequences, around 6.5% of them seen only once. Time point indicated: healthy volunteer bleed at 6 weeks. Unfractionated whole blood yielded the extracted total RNA. Material for sequencing was whole blood. The receptors come from a female donor in good health. Some clones in this sample may be carry-over from other donors' samples.

This clonotype was seen repeatedly, ten times or more. V and J are TRBV29-1 and TRBJ2-7, with D perhaps matching TRBD2 (5 bases). V was shortened by 4 bases and J by 0 bases, with 13 bases between the two germline ends. The CDR3 is 14 amino acids. CDR1 and CDR2 (germline): SQVTM, ANQGSEA. DNA for the CDR3: TGCAGCGTTGGTGGTAGCGTGAGCTCCTACGAGCAGTACTTC. This translates into CSVGGSVSSYEQYF.

This clonotype was recorded many times. V is TRBV20-1 and J is TRBJ2-1; D assignment may be TRBD1 or TRBD2 (5 bases each). The germline CDR1 and CDR2 sequences are DFQATT and SNEGSKA (reference sequence). V shed 5 bases and J shed 7 bases, with 9 bases lying between them. CDR3 length equals 11 residues. The CDR3 protein is CSAGGRNEQFF. CDR3 DNA: TGCAGTGCTGGGGGACGTAATGAGCAGTTCTTC.

The chain employs TRBV4-1 and TRBJ2-1; a possible D gene is TRBD2 (7 bases). Germline V CDR1 and CDR2: MGHRA, YSYEKL. The CDR3 loop spans 14 amino acids. V gave up 1 base and J gave up 8 bases, with 12 bases separating them. The CDR3 bases are TGCGCCAGCAGCCAAGGGGGGGGCCAATATGAGCAGTTCTTC. Translated: CASSQGGGQYEQFF.

This clonotype has at least ten counts. The chain employs TRBV7-2 and TRBJ2-1, with TRBD1 identical over 9 bases. The CDR3 loop spans 15 amino acids. In germline, CDR1 is SGHTA, CDR2 FQGNSA. The ends lost 6 bases at V and 3 bases at J; junction bases unmatched: 6. CDR3 in amino acids: CASSLDRGDYNEQFF. DNA for the CDR3: TGTGCCAGCAGTCTAGACAGGGGGGACTACAATGAGCAGTTCTTC.

This clonotype was detected many times. This sequence joins TRBV7-9 and TRBJ2-1; 8 nucleotides align to TRBD1. Germline CDR1 and CDR2: SEHNR and FQNEAQ (reference sequence). V shed 4 bases, J shed 1 base, and the junction held 6 bases outside the gene matches. The CDR3 contains 16 residues. Here the CDR3 reads CASSSGGVWSYNEQFF. The DNA of the CDR3 is TGTGCCAGCAGCTCAGGGGGCGTATGGTCCTACAATGAGCAGTTCTTC.

V and J are TRBV7-2 and TRBJ2-3, with unresolved D. The length of the CDR3 is 12 residues. V shed 5 bases and J shed 2 bases, with 5 bases lying between them. The germline CDR1 and CDR2 sequences are SGHTA and FQGNSA. The CDR3 sequence is CASSHYTDTQYF. The DNA for the CDR3 is TGTGCCAGCAGCCATTACACAGATACGCAGTATTTT.

This clonotype has at least ten counts. The gene calls are TRBV28 and TRBJ2-7; a weak D match, TRBD2 (6 bases). CDR1 and CDR2 (germline): MDHEN, SYDVKM. The CDR3 has 15 residues. Trimming removed 4 bases at V and 5 bases at J, with 18 bases between. The CDR3 nucleotides are TGTGCCAGCAGTTGGGCAGCACAGCGGGTCCACGAGCAGTACTTC. Its translation: CASSWAAQRVHEQYF.

The genes are TRBV4-2 and TRBJ2-5; TRBD1 matches at 9 bases. With 4 bases clipped from V and 4 bases from J, the junction kept 4 bases outside the gene matches. Per germline, CDR1 LGHNA and CDR2 YNFKEQ. The CDR3 runs to 14 residues. CDR3 protein: CASSPGQGGETQYF. Here the CDR3 DNA reads TGTGCCAGCAGCCCGGGACAGGGTGGAGAGACCCAGTACTTC.

This clonotype was seen a handful of times. The chain combines TRBV29-1 with TRBJ2-5; D not certain. CDR3 length equals 13 residues. Germline values: CDR1 SQVTM, CDR2 ANQGSEA. V was cut by 5 bases and J by 1 base, with 11 bases left in between. Written as DNA, the CDR3 is TGCAGCGTTAAAACGATTACCCAAGAGACCCAGTACTTC. Protein: CSVKTITQETQYF.

This clonotype was found a few times. V is TRBV7-9 and J is TRBJ2-4, with D maybe TRBD1 (6 bases). The CDR3 loop spans 15 amino acids. Germline CDR1 is SEHNR and CDR2 is FQNEAQ (reference sequence). V was pared by 4 bases and J by 9 bases, with 19 bases between. CDR3: CASSSGQPLSSIQYF. DNA for the CDR3: TGTGCCAGCAGCTCAGGACAGCCTCTAAGTAGCATTCAGTACTTC.

This clonotype showed up many times. The genes are TRBV7-8 and TRBJ2-7; perhaps TRBD1 as D (6 bases). From germline, CDR1 is SGHVS and CDR2 FQNEAQ. The CDR3 consists of 15 residues. V was trimmed by 1 base and J by 2 bases, leaving 12 bases between them. In DNA form, the CDR3 reads TGTGCCAGCAGCTTAGGTTCGTCAGGGGCCTACGAGCAGTACTTC. It encodes CASSLGSSGAYEQYF.

This clonotype was found many times. This chain connects TRBV29-1 to TRBJ1-1, with 7 bases aligning to TRBD1. Germline loops: CDR1 SQVTM, CDR2 ANQGSEA. J was trimmed by 4 bases and V by 4 bases; bases with no gene match: 9. The CDR3 covers 14 residues. Written as DNA, the CDR3 is TGCAGCGTTGGAGAAGGGGGCGCGTCCACTGAAGCTTTCTTT. Translating it yields CSVGEGGASTEAFF. The full variable domain, rest sourced from reference TRBV29-1 and TRBJ1-1, is SAVISQKPSRDICQRGTSLTIQCQVDSQVTMMFWYRQQPGQSLTLIATANQGSEATYESGFVIDKFPISRPNLTFSTLTVSNMSPEDSSIYLCSVGEGGASTEAFFGQGTRLTVV.

This clonotype appeared a few times. The chain links TRBV20-1 to TRBJ1-2, with unresolved D. The ends were cut back, 0 bases at V and 5 bases at J, with 10 bases in the middle. The CDR3 spans 13 residues. CDR1 is DFQATT, CDR2 SNEGSKA, per germline (reference sequence). The CDR3 sequence is CSARDHSSYGYTF. The CDR3 nucleotides are TGCAGTGCTAGAGATCACAGCTCTTATGGCTACACCTTC.

This clonotype was seen at least ten times. V is TRBV3-1 and J is TRBJ1-1; 11 bases align to TRBD1. After removal of 4 bases from V and 4 bases from J, the junction contained 5 bases not matched to a gene. CDR1 is LGHDT, CDR2 YNNKEL, per germline (reference sequence). The CDR3 consists of 15 residues. CDR3 sequence: CASSRDRGGSTEAFF. CDR3 nucleotide sequence: TGTGCCAGCAGCCGGGACAGGGGGGGGAGCACTGAAGCTTTCTTT.

This clonotype was seen many times. The rearrangement uses TRBV5-1 and TRBJ2-6; the match to TRBD1 covers 7 bases. The CDR3 consists of 16 residues. The germline V gene has CDR1 SGHRS and CDR2 YFSETQ. V lost 3 bases to trimming and J lost 0 bases; unmatched junction nucleotides: 3. The CDR3 bases are TGCGCCAGCAGCTCGGGACAGTACTCTGGGGCCAACGTCCTGACTTTC. It yields the protein CASSSGQYSGANVLTF. Looking up the rest from reference TRBV5-1 and TRBJ2-6 gives the full variable domain: KAGVTQTPRYLIKTRGQQVTLSCSPISGHRSVSWYQQTPGQGLQFLFEYFSETQRNKGNFPGRFSGRQFSNSRSEMNVSTLELGDSALYLCASSSGQYSGANVLTFGAGSRLTVL.

The gene calls are TRBV20-1 and TRBJ2-7, with 8 nucleotides matching TRBD1. The germline CDR1 and CDR2 sequences are DFQATT and SNEGSKA (reference sequence). The CDR3 sequence is 16 residues long. V lost 0 bases to trimming and J lost 5 bases; unmatched junction nucleotides: 12. The CDR3 bases are TGCAGTGCTAGAGATGTGGGGACAGGTTCGGTCGACGAGCAGTACTTC. It yields the protein CSARDVGTGSVDEQYF.

This clonotype occurred many times. The chain joins TRBV7-9 to TRBJ2-3, with TRBD2 identical over 9 bases. V shed 0 bases and J 0 bases; nucleotides not matched to a gene: 1. Germline V gene sequence: CDR1 SEHNR, CDR2 FQNEAQ (reference sequence). The CDR3 sequence is 16 residues long. CDR3 amino acids: CASSLALAGSTDTQYF. CDR3 bases: TGTGCCAGCAGCTTAGCACTAGCGGGCAGCACAGATACGCAGTATTTT.

This clonotype was seen ten or more times. The rearrangement uses TRBV12-3 or TRBV12-4 and TRBJ2-5, with D uncertain. The germline V and J ends were trimmed by 5 bases and 4 bases, with 8 bases remaining between them. The CDR3 runs to 12 residues. DNA for the CDR3: TGTGCCAGCAGTGTCGGGCGAGAGACCCAGTACTTC. This sequence encodes CASSVGRETQYF.

In this sample, this clonotype turned up many times. The chain is built from TRBV6-5 and TRBJ1-6, with a possible D match to TRBD1 (6 bases). This CDR3 comprises 14 residues. Germline values: CDR1 MNHEY, CDR2 SVGAGI. Trimming took off 6 bases at V and 10 bases at J, with 16 bases between the two ends. CDR3 protein: CASSEDWGRSPLHF. The CDR3 DNA follows: TGTGCCAGCAGCGAGGATTGGGGGCGATCACCCCTCCACTTT.

This clonotype was seen a few times. This chain connects TRBV9 to TRBJ1-4; D gene ambiguous. V shed 3 bases and J shed 4 bases, with 7 bases lying between them. This CDR3 comprises 13 residues. Looked up from germline, CDR1 is SGDLS and CDR2 is YYNGEE. The CDR3 region has the DNA TGTGCCAGCAGCGCGGGCCTTAATGAAAAACTGTTTTTT. Translation: CASSAGLNEKLFF.

This clonotype showed up many times. The rearrangement links TRBV29-1 to TRBJ2-1; D not resolved. Germline V gene lookup returns CDR1 SQVTM and CDR2 ANQGSEA. Between the trimmed V and J ends, which lost 4 bases and 8 bases, there was a span of 3 bases. CDR3 length: 9 residues. CDR3 bases: TGCAGCGTTGGGGATGAGCAGTTCTTC. It specifies CSVGDEQFF.

This clonotype occurred a few times. V is TRBV7-9 and J is TRBJ2-7; 7 bases are shared with TRBD1. This CDR3 spans 18 amino acids. The trim removed 4 bases at V and 0 bases at J, leaving 15 bases unmatched. Germline V gene sequence: CDR1 SEHNR, CDR2 FQNEAQ (reference sequence). The chain's CDR3 is CASSSGTATWSSSYEQYF. CDR3 bases: TGTGCCAGCAGCTCCGGGACAGCGACATGGTCGAGCTCCTACGAGCAGTACTTC.

The gene calls are TRBV6-5 and TRBJ2-5; maybe TRBD1 (5 bases). The CDR3 spans 13 residues. V was clipped by 3 bases and J by 2 bases, with 7 bases between them. Germline values: CDR1 MNHEY, CDR2 SVGAGI. This chain's CDR3 is CASSYPGQETQYF. CDR3 bases: TGTGCCAGCAGTTATCCAGGGCAAGAGACCCAGTACTTC.

This clonotype was seen many times. The chain has TRBV28 and TRBJ1-1; TRBD1 matches at 7 bases. J gave up 4 bases and V 5 bases, and 13 bases lay outside the gene matches. The germline gives CDR1 MDHEN, CDR2 SYDVKM. There are 16 residues in the CDR3. This CDR3 is CASSPLRRGQTTEAFF. DNA for the CDR3: TGTGCCAGCAGTCCCCTCAGAAGGGGGCAGACCACTGAAGCTTTCTTT.

This clonotype was counted ten times or more. Here the CDR3 reads CSARYQQGGSNQPQHF. CDR3 nucleotide sequence: TGCAGTGCCCGATACCAACAGGGGGGTAGCAATCAGCCCCAGCATTTT. The chain links TRBV20-1 to TRBJ1-5; 8 positions match TRBD1. This CDR3 contains 16 residues. Germline V gene lookup returns CDR1 DFQATT and CDR2 SNEGSKA (reference sequence). After removal of 6 bases from V and 0 bases from J, the junction contained 10 bases not matched to a gene.

This clonotype occurred many times. V is TRBV5-1 and J is TRBJ2-3; 10 nucleotides align to TRBD2. This CDR3 is 18 amino acids long. The germline V gene has CDR1 SGHRS and CDR2 YFSETQ. The V segment lost 3 bases and the J segment 1 base; nucleotides outside the gene matches: 11. CDR3 protein: CASSSGTSALGGTDTQYF. Here the CDR3 DNA reads TGCGCCAGCAGCTCTGGGACTAGCGCTCTAGGAGGCACAGATACGCAGTATTTT.

This clonotype has at least ten counts. This chain links TRBV4-1 with TRBJ2-7, with TRBD2 matching over 7 bases. V trimming: 2 bases; J trimming: 3 bases; junction bases outside the gene matches: 1. This CDR3 contains 13 residues. Germline V lookup: CDR1 MGHRA, CDR2 YSYEKL. CDR3 residues: CASSQREGYEQYF. CDR3 DNA sequence: TGCGCCAGCAGCCAAAGGGAGGGCTACGAGCAGTACTTC.